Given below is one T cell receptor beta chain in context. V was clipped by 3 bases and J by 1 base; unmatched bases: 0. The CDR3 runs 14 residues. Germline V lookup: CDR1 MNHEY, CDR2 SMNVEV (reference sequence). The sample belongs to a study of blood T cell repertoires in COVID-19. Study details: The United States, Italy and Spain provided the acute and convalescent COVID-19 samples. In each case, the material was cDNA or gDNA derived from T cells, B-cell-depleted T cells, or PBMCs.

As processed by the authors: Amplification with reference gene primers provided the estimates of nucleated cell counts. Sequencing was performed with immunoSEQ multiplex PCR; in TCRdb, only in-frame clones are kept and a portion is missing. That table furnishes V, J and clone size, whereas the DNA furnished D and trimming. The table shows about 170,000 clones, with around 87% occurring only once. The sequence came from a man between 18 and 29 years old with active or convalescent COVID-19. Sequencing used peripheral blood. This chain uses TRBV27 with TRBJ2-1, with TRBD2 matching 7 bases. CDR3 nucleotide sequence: TGTGCCAGCAGTTTCGGGGGGTCCTACAATGAGCAGTTCTTC. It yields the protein CASSFGGSYNEQFF.